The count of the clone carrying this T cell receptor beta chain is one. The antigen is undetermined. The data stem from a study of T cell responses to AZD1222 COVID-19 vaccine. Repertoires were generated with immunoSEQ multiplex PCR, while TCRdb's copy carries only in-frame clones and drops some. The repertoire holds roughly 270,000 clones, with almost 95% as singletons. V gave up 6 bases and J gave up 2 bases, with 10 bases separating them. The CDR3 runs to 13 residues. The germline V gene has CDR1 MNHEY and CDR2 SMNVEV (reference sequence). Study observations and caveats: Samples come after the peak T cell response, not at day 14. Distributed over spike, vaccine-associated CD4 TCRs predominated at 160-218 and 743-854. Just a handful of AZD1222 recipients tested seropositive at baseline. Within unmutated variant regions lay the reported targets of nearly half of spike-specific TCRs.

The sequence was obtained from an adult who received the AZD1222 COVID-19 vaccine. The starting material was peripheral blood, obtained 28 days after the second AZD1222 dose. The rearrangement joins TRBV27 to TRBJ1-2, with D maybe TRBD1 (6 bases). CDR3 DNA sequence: TGTGCCAGCAGCCCACAGGGAAACTATGGCTACACCTTC. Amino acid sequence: CASSPQGNYGYTF.